This T cell receptor (beta chain) was recorded in a study of control samples from healthy donors and cancer patients. The CDR3 has 13 residues. The germline gives CDR1 SGHRS, CDR2 YFSETQ. V dropped 3 bases and J dropped 2 bases, with 3 bases sitting between them. TCRdb keeps only in-frame clones here, not all; method: immunoSEQ multiplex PCR. The sample consists of about 130,000 clones, 70% to 90% of them appearing once. This sequence originates from a man aged 50 to 60 in good health. The chain is built from TRBV5-1 and TRBJ2-6; no clear D gene. Sequencing was carried out using blood. The CDR3 nucleotides read TGCGCCAGCAGCTGGACTGGGGCCAACGTCCTGACTTTC. Translation: CASSWTGANVLTF.